This T cell receptor beta chain was profiled in a study of cytomegalovirus exposure and HLA in healthy donors. Background on the study: Earlier findings included 100 million to 130 million unique TCR beta sequences obtained from some 180 million T cells. HLA-typed donors were the source of around 80 million unique TCRs, which an early data release held. Overall study findings and caveats: Common viral pathogens seemed, in a later analysis, to connect with several of the most significant clusters.

Losses at the gene ends were 5 bases for V and 1 base for J; bases not matched to a gene: 10. Germline values: CDR1 MNHEY, CDR2 SMNVEV (reference sequence). This CDR3 is 17 amino acids long. Everyone who donated was a healthy bone marrow donor. Turning to this clone: Antigen specificity is unknown.

PCR amplification relied on 60 Vbeta primers (plus 13 Jbeta primers). Produced via immunoSEQ multiplex PCR; TCRdb's table is partial and in-frame only. The sample records some 110,000 clones, about four fifths being singletons. J is TRBJ2-2 and V is TRBV27, with 7 bases lining up with TRBD1. The sequenced sample was PBMCs. The TCR sequence derives from a woman between 18 and 29 years old in good health and CMV-seropositive. CDR3 residues: CASSPNGQALNTGELFF. CDR3 DNA sequence: TGTGCCAGCAGTCCCAACGGACAGGCGCTGAACACCGGGGAGCTGTTTTTT.